The next 21 T cell receptor beta chains were all read from a single sample in a study of shared clonotypes between healthy human individuals. The repertoire was sequenced with immunoSEQ multiplex PCR; TCRdb's copy has only in-frame clones and lacks some. The repertoire consists of under 2,500,000 clones, with under 97% occurring once and the leading ten covering roughly 0.13%. The sequencing sample was made of naive CD4+ T cells sorted from blood. The subset denotes: CD45RA+ positively selected. The receptors were gathered from a man aged 18 to 29 in good health.

This sequence joins TRBV10-3 and TRBJ1-2; D unclear. Trimming took 5 bases from V and 2 from J, leaving 6 bases between them. Germline CDR1 and CDR2: ENHRY and SYGVKD. The CDR3 has 12 residues. The DNA of the CDR3 is TGTGCCATCAGTTCACAGAACTATGGCTACACCTTC. Amino acid sequence: CAISSQNYGYTF.

The V call is TRBV7-9, the J call TRBJ2-7; D might be TRBD2 (5 bases). CDR3 length: 13 amino acids. Germline-derived CDR1 and CDR2 are SEHNR and FQNEAQ (reference sequence). The V gene lost 4 bases and the J gene lost 5 bases, with 12 bases spanning the gap. The CDR3 loop is CASSYPGNHEQYF. CDR3 nucleotide sequence: TGTGCCAGCAGCTACCCCGGGAACCACGAGCAGTACTTC.

The chain links TRBV5-1 to TRBJ1-2; D is perhaps TRBD1 (5 bases). CDR3 length equals 15 residues. V lost 5 bases and J lost 1, with 15 bases in between. Germline CDR1 SGHRS, CDR2 YFSETQ. Here the CDR3 DNA reads TGCGCCAGCAGACCTGATCTCCAGGGTAACTATGGCTACACCTTC. Protein: CASRPDLQGNYGYTF.

This chain links TRBV5-4 with TRBJ2-3; TRBD2 matches 13 bases. The CDR3 consists of 17 residues. Germline CDR1 reads SGHNT; CDR2 reads YYREEE (reference sequence). J was trimmed by 2 bases and V by 4 bases; bases with no gene match: 7. Here the CDR3 reads CASSQGLAGVPTDTQYF. The CDR3 DNA reads TGTGCCAGCAGCCAAGGACTAGCGGGAGTGCCCACAGATACGCAGTATTTT.

V usage is TRBV6-7 and J usage is TRBJ2-7, with 12 bases aligning to TRBD2. TRBV6-7 is flagged as an ORF with uncertain function. J gave up 1 base and V 0 bases, and 7 bases lay outside the gene matches. This CDR3 is 18 amino acids long. The CDR3: CASSYSVTLAGGSYEQYF. The CDR3 DNA follows: TGTGCCAGCAGTTACTCCGTGACCCTAGCGGGAGGGTCCTACGAGCAGTACTTC.

This chain connects TRBV19 to TRBJ1-2, with D perhaps TRBD1 (6 bases). Germline V gene data show CDR1 as LNHDA and CDR2 as SQIVND (reference sequence). CDR3 length equals 13 residues. V gave up 1 base and J gave up 8 bases, with 11 bases separating them. The CDR3 nucleotides are TGTGCCAGTAGTATAGTCCAGGGGCGCGGCTACACCTTC. Translating gives CASSIVQGRGYTF.

The chain carries TRBV2 and TRBJ2-7, with D hard to call. The germline V and J ends were trimmed by 6 bases and 0 bases, with 12 bases remaining between them. Germline V gives CDR1 SNHLY, CDR2 FYNNEI. The CDR3 length is 14 residues. The CDR3 protein is CASRSGWSSYEQYF. The DNA of the CDR3 is TGTGCCAGCAGGAGTGGTTGGAGCTCCTACGAGCAGTACTTC.

This sequence joins TRBV11-3 and TRBJ2-2, with D unresolved. The CDR3 length is 13 residues. Germline-derived CDR1 and CDR2 are SGHNT and YENEEA. V was shortened by 5 bases and J by 7 bases, with 11 bases between the two germline ends. CDR3 DNA sequence: TGTGCCAGCAGCCCCCTTCGAGGCGGGGAGCTGTTTTTT. It is translated as CASSPLRGGELFF. Supplemented by reference TRBV11-3 and TRBJ2-2, the full variable domain reads EAGVVQSPRYKIIEKKQPVAFWCNPISGHNTLYWYLQNLGQGPELLIRYENEEAVDDSQLPKDRFSAERLKGVDSTLKIQPAELGDSAVYLCASSPLRGGELFFGEGSRLTVL.

J is TRBJ2-6 and V is TRBV4-1; either TRBD1 or TRBD2 may supply D (7 bases each). V lost 0 bases, J lost 0 bases, and 21 bases lay in between. Germline-derived CDR1 and CDR2 are MGHRA and YSYEKL. The CDR3 length is 21 residues. The CDR3 here is CASSQDSGLAGGVSGANVLTF. CDR3 coding DNA: TGCGCCAGCAGCCAAGATTCAGGGCTCGCAGGGGGGGTCTCTGGGGCCAACGTCCTGACTTTC.

The chain uses TRBV10-3 and TRBJ1-3; D call uncertain. The CDR3 consists of 13 residues. The V gene's germline CDR1 is ENHRY and CDR2 SYGVKD. V was cut by 10 bases and J by 6 bases, with 16 bases left in between. The CDR3 region has the DNA TGTGCCACCGCCGAGAGGGTCGAAAACACCATATATTTT. It yields the protein CATAERVENTIYF.

This chain links TRBV7-9 with TRBJ1-2; possible D gene TRBD1, 5 bases. The CDR3 is made up of 14 amino acids. Germline CDR1 SEHNR, CDR2 FQNEAQ (reference sequence). The germline V and J ends were trimmed by 1 base and 7 bases, with 13 bases remaining between them. As DNA, the CDR3 is TGTGCCAGCAGCTTAGATCCCAGGGCGGCTGGCTACACCTTC. Protein product: CASSLDPRAAGYTF. Full variable domain (missing parts from reference TRBV7-9 and TRBJ1-2): DTGVSQNPRHKITKRGQNVTFRCDPISEHNRLYWYRQTLGQGPEFLTYFQNEAQLEKSRLLSDRFSAERPKGSFSTLEIQRTEQGDSAMYLCASSLDPRAAGYTFGSGTRLTVV.

This rearrangement joins TRBV25-1 to TRBJ2-7, with 11 bases fitting TRBD1. This CDR3 has 15 amino acids. The V gene's germline CDR1 is MGHDK and CDR2 SYGVNS. V shed 5 bases and J 3 bases; nucleotides not matched to a gene: 6. This CDR3 reads CASSRPGQGGYEQYF. In DNA form, the CDR3 reads TGTGCCAGCAGTCGCCCGGGACAGGGGGGCTACGAGCAGTACTTC.

This rearrangement joins TRBV4-2 to TRBJ2-7; D is possibly TRBD1 (6 bases). This CDR3 region has 14 residues. The germline V and J ends were trimmed by 4 bases and 0 bases, with 10 bases remaining between them. Germline V CDR1 and CDR2: LGHNA, YNFKEQ. CDR3 sequence: CASSLTGSSYEQYF. The CDR3 DNA is TGTGCCAGCAGCCTGACAGGTAGCTCCTACGAGCAGTACTTC.

This chain joins TRBV2 and TRBJ1-5; D may be TRBD1 (5 bases). The CDR3 contains 15 residues. V lost 8 bases to trimming and J lost 0 bases, with 14 bases between them. Germline lookup yields CDR1 SNHLY and CDR2 FYNNEI. CDR3 residues: CASQWEGYSNQPQHF. The CDR3 region has the DNA TGTGCCAGCCAATGGGAGGGGTATAGCAATCAGCCCCAGCATTTT.

A note on this clone: The same CDR3 arises from other DNA sequences in this sample as well. The chain combines TRBV5-1 with TRBJ2-2; no firm D call. The CDR3 covers 15 residues. Deletions cut 4 bases from V and 0 bases from J, with 10 bases between. In germline, CDR1 is SGHRS, CDR2 YFSETQ. DNA for the CDR3: TGCGCCAGCAGCCTTGACACTGCGAACACCGGGGAGCTGTTTTTT. This codes for CASSLDTANTGELFF.

The chain has TRBV5-8 and TRBJ1-4; D is unclear. Trimming removed 1 base at V and 4 bases at J, with 8 bases between. Per germline, CDR1 SGHTS and CDR2 YDEGEE. This CDR3 region has 14 residues. The CDR3 region has the DNA TGTGCCAGCAGCTTGAAGGCCCTTAATGAAAAACTGTTTTTT. This translates into CASSLKALNEKLFF.

The rearrangement uses TRBV27 and TRBJ2-1, with 12 bases aligning to TRBD2. Germline V CDR1 and CDR2: MNHEY, SMNVEV (reference sequence). This CDR3 comprises 15 residues. The V gene end was trimmed by 3 bases and the J gene end by 8 bases; junction bases not matched to a gene: 5. The CDR3: CASSLGLAGVYEQFF. As DNA, the CDR3 is TGTGCCAGCAGTTTGGGACTAGCGGGTGTATATGAGCAGTTCTTC.

The chain uses TRBV28 and TRBJ1-5, with D perhaps TRBD1 (5 bases). The germline gives CDR1 MDHEN, CDR2 SYDVKM. This CDR3 is 17 amino acids long. V shed 7 bases and J shed 0 bases, with 19 bases lying between them. The CDR3 reads CASTRGDGAYSNQPQHF. The CDR3 DNA reads TGTGCCAGCACCCGAGGGGACGGAGCTTATAGCAATCAGCCCCAGCATTTT.

This clone appeared once. The chain is built from TRBV6-6 and TRBJ1-3; D gene unclear. CDR1 is MNHNY, CDR2 SVGAGI, per germline (reference sequence). The CDR3 has 14 amino acids. V was clipped by 7 bases and J by 4 bases, with 14 bases between them. DNA of the CDR3: TGTGCCAGCACCTCGTCCTCTCCCGGAAACACCATATATTTT. It codes for CASTSSSPGNTIYF.

The V and J genes are TRBV6-6 and TRBJ2-1; D not resolved. CDR1 MNHNY and CDR2 SVGAGI come from the germline V gene (reference sequence). This CDR3 has 12 amino acids. V dropped 2 bases and J dropped 5 bases, with 4 bases sitting between them. The CDR3 sequence: CASSYLHNEQFF. The CDR3 DNA sequence: TGTGCCAGCAGTTACCTCCACAATGAGCAGTTCTTC.

The rearrangement links TRBV30 to TRBJ2-2; D call uncertain. Germline V gene sequence: CDR1 GTSNPN, CDR2 SVGIG (reference sequence). V lost 8 bases and J 4 bases, leaving 17 bases between the germline ends. CDR3 length equals 14 residues. The CDR3 spells CATTPPKSTGELFF. The CDR3 coding sequence is TGTGCCACGACCCCCCCAAAGAGCACCGGGGAGCTGTTTTTT. The full variable domain, in which reference TRBV30 and TRBJ2-2 provide the parts outside the CDR3, is SQTIHQWPATLVQPVGSPLSLECTVEGTSNPNLYWYRQAAGRGLQLLFYSVGIGQISSEVPQNLSASRPQDRQFILSSKKLLLSDSGFYLCATTPPKSTGELFFGEGSRLTVL.